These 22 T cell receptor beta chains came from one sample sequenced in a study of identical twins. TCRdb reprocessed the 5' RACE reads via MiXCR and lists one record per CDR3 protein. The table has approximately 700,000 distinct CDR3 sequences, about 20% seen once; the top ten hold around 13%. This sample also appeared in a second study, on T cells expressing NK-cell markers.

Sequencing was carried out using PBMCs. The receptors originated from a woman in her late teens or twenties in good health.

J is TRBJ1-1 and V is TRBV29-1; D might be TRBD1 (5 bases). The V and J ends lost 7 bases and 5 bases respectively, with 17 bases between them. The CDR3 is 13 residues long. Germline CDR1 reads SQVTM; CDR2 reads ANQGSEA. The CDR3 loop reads CSAAGVSTTEAFF. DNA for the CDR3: TGCAGCGCCGCGGGGGTGAGCACAACTGAAGCTTTCTTT.

CDR3 sequence (DNA): TGTGCCAGCAGTTTGCTGACAAAAGGCACAGATACGCAGTATTTT. This gives the protein CASSLLTKGTDTQYF. The gene calls are TRBV12-3 or TRBV12-4 and TRBJ2-3; D uncertain. There are 15 residues in the CDR3. Trimming took off 3 bases at V and 1 base at J, with 11 bases between the two ends.

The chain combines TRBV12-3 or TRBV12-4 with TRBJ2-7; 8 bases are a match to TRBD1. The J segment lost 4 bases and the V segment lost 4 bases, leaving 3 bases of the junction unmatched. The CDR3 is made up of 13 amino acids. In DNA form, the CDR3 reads TGTGCCAGCAGTTATCAGGGGGCGTACGAGCAGTACTTC. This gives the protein CASSYQGAYEQYF.

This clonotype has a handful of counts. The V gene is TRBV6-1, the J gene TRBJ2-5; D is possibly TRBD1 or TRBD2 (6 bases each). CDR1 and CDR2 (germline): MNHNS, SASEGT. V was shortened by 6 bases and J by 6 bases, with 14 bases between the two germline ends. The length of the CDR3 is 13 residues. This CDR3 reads CASRGLGGQTQYF. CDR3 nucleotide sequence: TGTGCCAGCAGGGGTCTAGGGGGGCAGACCCAGTACTTC.

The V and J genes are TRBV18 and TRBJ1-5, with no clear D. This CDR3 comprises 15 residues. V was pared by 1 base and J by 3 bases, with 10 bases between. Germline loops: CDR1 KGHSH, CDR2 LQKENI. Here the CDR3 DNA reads TGTGCCAGCTCACCACAGGGCAGGCCCAATCAGCCCCAGCATTTT. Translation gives CASSPQGRPNQPQHF.

Here the CDR3 DNA reads TGTGCCAGCAGCCCAGGACAGCTCTCCTACAATGAGCAGTTCTTC. This gives the protein CASSPGQLSYNEQFF. The chain combines TRBV28 with TRBJ2-1; D is perhaps TRBD1 (6 bases). With 6 bases removed from V and 0 bases from J, the gap between germline ends came to 12 bases. This CDR3 spans 15 amino acids. The germline V gene encodes CDR1 MDHEN and CDR2 SYDVKM.

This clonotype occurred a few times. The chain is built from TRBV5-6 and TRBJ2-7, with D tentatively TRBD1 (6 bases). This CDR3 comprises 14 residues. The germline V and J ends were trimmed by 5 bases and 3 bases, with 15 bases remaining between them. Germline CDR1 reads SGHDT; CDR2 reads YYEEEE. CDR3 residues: CASRGAQESYEQYF. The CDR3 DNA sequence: TGTGCCAGCAGGGGGGCCCAGGAGAGCTACGAGCAGTACTTC.

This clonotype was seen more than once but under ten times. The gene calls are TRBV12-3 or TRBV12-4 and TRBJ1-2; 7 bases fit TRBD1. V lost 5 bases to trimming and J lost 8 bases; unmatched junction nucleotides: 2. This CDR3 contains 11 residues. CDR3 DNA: TGTGCCAGCAGTAAGACAGGGGGCTACACCTTC. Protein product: CASSKTGGYTF.

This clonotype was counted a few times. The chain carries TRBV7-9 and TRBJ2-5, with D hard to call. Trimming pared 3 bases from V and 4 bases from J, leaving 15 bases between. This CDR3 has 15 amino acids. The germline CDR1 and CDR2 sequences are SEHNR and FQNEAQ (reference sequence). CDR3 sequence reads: CASSFTPTGPETQYF. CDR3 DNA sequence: TGTGCCAGCAGCTTCACACCCACCGGACCAGAGACCCAGTACTTC.

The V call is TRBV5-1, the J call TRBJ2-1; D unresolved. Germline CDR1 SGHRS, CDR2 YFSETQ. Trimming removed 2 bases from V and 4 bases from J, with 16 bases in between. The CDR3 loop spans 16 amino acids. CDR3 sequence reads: CASSLGVTYQYNEQFF. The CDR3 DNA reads TGCGCCAGCAGCTTAGGAGTCACCTACCAGTACAATGAGCAGTTCTTC.

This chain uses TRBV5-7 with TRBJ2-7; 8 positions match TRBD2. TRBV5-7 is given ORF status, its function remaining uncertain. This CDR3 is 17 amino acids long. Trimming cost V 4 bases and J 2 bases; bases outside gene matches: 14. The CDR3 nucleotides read TGTGCCAGCAGCCCAGGGACTCGCGGGAGGAAAACCTACGAGCAGTACTTC. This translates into CASSPGTRGRKTYEQYF.

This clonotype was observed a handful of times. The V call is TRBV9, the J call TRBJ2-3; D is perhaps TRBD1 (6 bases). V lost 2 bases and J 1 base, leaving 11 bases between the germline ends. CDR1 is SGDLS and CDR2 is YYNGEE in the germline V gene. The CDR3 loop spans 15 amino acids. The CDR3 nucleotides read TGTGCCAGCAGCGTGCAGGACAGACGCACAGATACGCAGTATTTT. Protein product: CASSVQDRRTDTQYF.

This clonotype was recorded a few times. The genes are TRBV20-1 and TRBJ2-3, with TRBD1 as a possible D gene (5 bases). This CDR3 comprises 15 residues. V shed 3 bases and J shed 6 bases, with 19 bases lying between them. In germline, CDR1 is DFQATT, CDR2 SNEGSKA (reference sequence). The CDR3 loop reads CSASDTRGNTDTQYF. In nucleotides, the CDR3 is TGCAGTGCTAGTGATACAAGGGGAAACACGGATACGCAGTATTTT.

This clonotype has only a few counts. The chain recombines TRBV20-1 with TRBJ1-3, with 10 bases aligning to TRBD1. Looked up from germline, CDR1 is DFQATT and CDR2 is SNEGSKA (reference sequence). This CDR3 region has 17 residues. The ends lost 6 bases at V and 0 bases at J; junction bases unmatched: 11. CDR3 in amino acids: CSALSGTGAFSGNTIYF. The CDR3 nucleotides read TGCAGTGCCCTATCCGGGACAGGGGCCTTCTCTGGAAACACCATATATTTT.

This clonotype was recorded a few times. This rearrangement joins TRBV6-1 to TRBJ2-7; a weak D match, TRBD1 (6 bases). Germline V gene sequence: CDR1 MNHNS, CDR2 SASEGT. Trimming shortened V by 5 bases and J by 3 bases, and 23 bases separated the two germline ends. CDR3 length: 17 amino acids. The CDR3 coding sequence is TGTGCCAGCAGTCCTTCCCGGGTCTACAGGGAACACTACGAGCAGTACTTC. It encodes CASSPSRVYREHYEQYF.

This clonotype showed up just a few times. DNA for the CDR3: TGTGCCACCAGGGGCAATCAGCCCCAGCATTTT. Translating gives CATRGNQPQHF. V usage is TRBV6-6 and J usage is TRBJ1-5, with D possibly TRBD1 on 5 matching bases. The germline V gene has CDR1 MNHNY and CDR2 SVGAGI (reference sequence). Trimming shortened V by 10 bases and J by 2 bases, and 6 bases separated the two germline ends. This CDR3 is 11 amino acids long.

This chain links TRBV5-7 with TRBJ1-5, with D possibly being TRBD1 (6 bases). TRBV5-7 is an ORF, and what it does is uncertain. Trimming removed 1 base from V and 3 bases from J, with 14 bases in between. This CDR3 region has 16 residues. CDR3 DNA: TGTGCCAGCAGCTTGCGTGTATCAGGGGTCAATCAGCCCCAGCATTTT. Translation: CASSLRVSGVNQPQHF.

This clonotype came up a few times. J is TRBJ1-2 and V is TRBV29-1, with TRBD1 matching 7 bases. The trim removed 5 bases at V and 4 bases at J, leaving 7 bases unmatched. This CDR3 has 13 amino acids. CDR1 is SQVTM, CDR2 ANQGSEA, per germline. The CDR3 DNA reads TGCAGCGTTCCCGCCCGACAGGGCTATGGCTACACCTTC. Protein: CSVPARQGYGYTF.

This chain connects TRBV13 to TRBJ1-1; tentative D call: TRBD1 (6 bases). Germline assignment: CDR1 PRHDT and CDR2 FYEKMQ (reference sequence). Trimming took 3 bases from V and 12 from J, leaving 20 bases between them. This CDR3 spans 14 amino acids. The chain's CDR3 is CASSFRQAGGTTFF. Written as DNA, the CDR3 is TGTGCCAGCAGCTTTCGACAGGCTGGGGGGACGACTTTCTTT. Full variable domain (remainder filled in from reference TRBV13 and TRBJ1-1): AAGVIQSPRHLIKEKRETATLKCYPIPRHDTVYWYQQGPGQDPQFLISFYEKMQSDKGSIPDRFSAQQFSDYHSELNMSSLELGDSALYFCASSFRQAGGTTFFGQGTRLTVV.

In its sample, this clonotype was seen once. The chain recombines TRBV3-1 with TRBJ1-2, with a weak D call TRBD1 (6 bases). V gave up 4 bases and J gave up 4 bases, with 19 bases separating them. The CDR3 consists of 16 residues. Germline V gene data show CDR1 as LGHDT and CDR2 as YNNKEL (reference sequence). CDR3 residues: CASSRNRDIVAYGYTF. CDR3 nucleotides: TGTGCCAGCAGCCGCAACCGGGACATCGTCGCCTATGGCTACACCTTC. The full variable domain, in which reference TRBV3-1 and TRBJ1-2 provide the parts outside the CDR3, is DTAVSQTPKYLVTQMGNDKSIKCEQNLGHDTMYWYKQDSKKFLKIMFSYNNKELIINETVPNRFSPKSPDKAHLNLHINSLELGDSAVYFCASSRNRDIVAYGYTFGSGTRLTVV.

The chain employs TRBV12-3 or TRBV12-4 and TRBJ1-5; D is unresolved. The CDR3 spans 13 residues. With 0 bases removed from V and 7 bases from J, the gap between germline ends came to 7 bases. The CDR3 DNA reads TGTGCCAGCAGTTTAGCGGCAGACCAGCCCCAGCATTTT. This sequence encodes CASSLAADQPQHF.

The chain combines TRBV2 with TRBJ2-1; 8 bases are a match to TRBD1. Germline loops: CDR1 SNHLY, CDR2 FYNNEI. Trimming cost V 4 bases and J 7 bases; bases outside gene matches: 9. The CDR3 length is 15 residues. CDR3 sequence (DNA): TGTGCCAGCAGTGTGCCGTCCTACAGGGGGAATGAGCAGTTCTTC. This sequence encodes CASSVPSYRGNEQFF. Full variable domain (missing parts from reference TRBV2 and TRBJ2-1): EPEVTQTPSHQVTQMGQEVILRCVPISNHLYFYWYRQILGQKVEFLVSFYNNEISEKSEIFDDQFSVERPDGSNFTLKIRSTKLEDSAMYFCASSVPSYRGNEQFFGPGTRLTVL.